Each of the 27 T cell receptor beta chains below was sequenced from the same sample in a study of blood T cell repertoires in COVID-19. Sequencing was performed with immunoSEQ multiplex PCR; in TCRdb, only in-frame clones are kept and a portion is missing. Of 250,000 or so clones detected, 90% appear once; the ten largest clones hold around 2.3%. Sample: peripheral blood. These receptors all come from a woman aged 60-75 years with COVID-19, enrolled during active disease.

The CDR3 loop reads CASSAWTATLLSGANVLTF. CDR3 coding DNA: TGTGCCAGCTCAGCCTGGACAGCTACCCTTCTCTCTGGGGCCAACGTCCTGACTTTC. The rearrangement joins TRBV18 to TRBJ2-6; D possibly corresponds to TRBD1 (6 bases). V lost 5 bases, J lost 0 bases, and 20 bases lay in between. The CDR3 contains 19 residues. Per the germline V gene, CDR1 is KGHSH and CDR2 is LQKENI.

This clone is a singleton in its sample. The chain links TRBV14 to TRBJ1-5; D is ambiguous. The germline V gene encodes CDR1 SGHDN and CDR2 FVKESK. The V end lost 0 bases, the J end lost 5 bases, and 5 bases lay between the germline ends. This CDR3 region has 13 residues. In DNA, the CDR3 is TGTGCCAGCAGCCAAGATCCGGATCAGCCCCAGCATTTT. Its translation: CASSQDPDQPQHF.

V and J are TRBV16 and TRBJ1-3; perhaps TRBD1 as D (5 bases). V lost 2 bases to trimming and J lost 0 bases, with 8 bases between them. From germline, CDR1 is KGHSY and CDR2 FQNENV. The CDR3 has 15 amino acids. The CDR3, as DNA: TGTGCCAGCAGCCAACATCAGGGCTCTGGAAACACCATATATTTT. This encodes CASSQHQGSGNTIYF.

The chain combines TRBV5-5 with TRBJ1-1; D perhaps matches TRBD1 (6 bases). In germline, CDR1 is SGHKS, CDR2 YYEKEE (reference sequence). The V and J ends lost 4 bases and 5 bases respectively, with 18 bases between them. The CDR3 contains 15 residues. CDR3 region: CASSPPPRGWTEAFF. In DNA form, the CDR3 reads TGTGCCAGCAGCCCTCCTCCCAGGGGATGGACTGAAGCTTTCTTT.

The chain carries TRBV19 and TRBJ1-4; TRBD1 is a possible D gene (5 bases). The CDR3 loop spans 14 amino acids. V lost 3 bases, J lost 3 bases, and 8 bases lay in between. In germline, CDR1 is LNHDA, CDR2 SQIVND (reference sequence). CDR3 region: CASSIGAANEKLFF. CDR3 nucleotide sequence: TGTGCCAGTAGTATTGGGGCAGCTAATGAAAAACTGTTTTTT.

The V call is TRBV18, the J call TRBJ2-7; possibly TRBD2 for D (7 bases). Germline V gene sequence: CDR1 KGHSH, CDR2 LQKENI. Deletions cut 4 bases from V and 3 bases from J, with 16 bases between. The length of the CDR3 is 15 residues. CDR3 coding DNA: TGTGCCAGCTCACGTGGCGGGGGCTCAGGCTACGAGCAGTACTTC. Residues: CASSRGGGSGYEQYF. The full variable domain, rest sourced from reference TRBV18 and TRBJ2-7, is NAGVMQNPRHLVRRRGQEARLRCSPMKGHSHVYWYRQLPEEGLKFMVYLQKENIIDESGMPKERFSAEFPKEGPSILRIQQVVRGDSAAYFCASSRGGGSGYEQYFGPGTRLTVT.

The V gene is TRBV4-2, the J gene TRBJ2-5; 9 bases agree with TRBD2. Trimming at V came to 0 bases and at J to 3 bases, leaving 5 bases not matched to a gene. The germline CDR1 and CDR2 sequences are LGHNA and YNFKEQ. The CDR3 spans 16 residues. The DNA for the CDR3 is TGTGCCAGCAGCCAAGAACGCGGGGGGGCCGAAGAGACCCAGTACTTC. The encoded protein is CASSQERGGAEETQYF.

The V call is TRBV19, the J call TRBJ2-1; 12 nucleotides align to TRBD1. The germline CDR1 and CDR2 sequences are LNHDA and SQIVND (reference sequence). With V trimmed by 5 bases and J by 7 bases, 9 bases remained unmatched. CDR3 size: 16 residues. CDR3 coding DNA: TGTGCCAGTAGTCCGCCGGGACAGGGGGCTAGGAATGAGCAGTTCTTC. Its translation is CASSPPGQGARNEQFF.

The J gene is TRBJ1-2, the V gene TRBV18; D possibly corresponds to TRBD1 (6 bases). The CDR3 covers 15 residues. Between the trimmed V and J ends, which lost 3 bases and 4 bases, there was a span of 15 bases. Germline CDR1 and CDR2: KGHSH and LQKENI. CDR3 nucleotide sequence: TGTGCCAGCTCACCCGCGACAGGCGGTCTCTATGGCTACACCTTC. Amino acid sequence: CASSPATGGLYGYTF.

This rearrangement joins TRBV6-5 to TRBJ1-1; perhaps TRBD1 as D (6 bases). Germline lookup yields CDR1 MNHEY and CDR2 SVGAGI. The germline V and J ends were trimmed by 5 bases and 6 bases, with 13 bases remaining between them. The CDR3 contains 13 residues. The CDR3 coding sequence is TGTGCCAGCAGTAAACAGGGTCTCGCTGAAGCTTTCTTT. This codes for CASSKQGLAEAFF.

The gene calls are TRBV10-3 and TRBJ2-2, with a tentative D call TRBD2 (7 bases). Per the germline V gene, CDR1 is ENHRY and CDR2 is SYGVKD. The CDR3 length is 15 residues. V shed 5 bases and J shed 0 bases, with 10 bases lying between them. The DNA of the CDR3 is TGTGCCATCAGTCCGGGGGGCTCGAACACCGGGGAGCTGTTTTTT. It is translated as CAISPGGSNTGELFF.

There are a few counts of this clone. Other DNA sequences in the same sample also yield this CDR3. The chain recombines TRBV11-2 with TRBJ1-1; TRBD1 might be the D (5 bases). The CDR3 spans 13 residues. Trimming pared 5 bases from V and 1 base from J, leaving 8 bases between. Germline V gives CDR1 SGHAT, CDR2 FQNNGV. The CDR3 coding sequence is TGTGCCAGCAGCCAGCAGGGGAACACTGAAGCTTTCTTT. Its translation: CASSQQGNTEAFF.

The CDR3 loop reads CASTPGWSAGPFTDTQYF. The CDR3 DNA reads TGTGCCAGCACCCCAGGGTGGTCGGCAGGGCCCTTCACAGATACGCAGTATTTT. The chain links TRBV6-2 or TRBV6-3 to TRBJ2-3, with a weak D call TRBD1 (5 bases). Germline CDR1 MNHEY, CDR2 SVGEGT. The V and J ends lost 7 bases and 2 bases respectively, with 25 bases between them. The CDR3 totals 18 residues.

The V call is TRBV7-3, the J call TRBJ1-2, with no clear D. The CDR3 loop spans 13 amino acids. The V end lost 3 bases, the J end lost 8 bases, and 13 bases lay between the germline ends. Germline CDR1 is SGHTA and CDR2 is FQGTGA. This CDR3 is CASSLFAGLGYTF. The CDR3 coding sequence is TGTGCCAGCAGCTTGTTCGCGGGCCTCGGCTACACCTTC.

The V call is TRBV19, the J call TRBJ2-5; TRBD1 is a possible D gene (6 bases). Germline V gene lookup returns CDR1 LNHDA and CDR2 SQIVND (reference sequence). The CDR3 length is 15 residues. V shed 6 bases and J shed 4 bases, with 18 bases lying between them. CDR3 sequence (DNA): TGTGCCAGTAGGGAAAGGACAGACCAGCGAGAGACCCAGTACTTC. Its translation: CASRERTDQRETQYF.

This clone was recorded only once. This chain joins TRBV4-1 and TRBJ2-1, with TRBD2 matching 10 bases. The CDR3 has 15 residues. Germline lookup yields CDR1 MGHRA and CDR2 YSYEKL. Germline trimming cut 4 bases from V and 5 bases from J; bases unmatched to any gene: 5. CDR3 in DNA: TGCGCCAGCAGCCCACTAGCGGGGCGAGACAATGAGCAGTTCTTC. Protein sequence: CASSPLAGRDNEQFF.

The rearrangement uses TRBV7-2 and TRBJ2-3; 7 bases are shared with TRBD2. The CDR3 totals 18 residues. The germline CDR1 and CDR2 sequences are SGHTA and FQGNSA. V trimming: 0 bases; J trimming: 2 bases; junction bases outside the gene matches: 11. The CDR3 coding sequence is TGTGCCAGCAGCTTAGCCTTTCTAGCGGATGGGTTCACAGATACGCAGTATTTT. Residues: CASSLAFLADGFTDTQYF.

Here the CDR3 reads CASSLRGGAWETQYF. The CDR3 bases are TGTGCCAGCAGCTTACGTGGGGGGGCCTGGGAGACCCAGTACTTC. The genes are TRBV11-2 and TRBJ2-5, with D perhaps TRBD2 (7 bases). Per the germline V gene, CDR1 is SGHAT and CDR2 is FQNNGV. This CDR3 spans 15 amino acids. The V end was cut by 2 bases, the J end by 5 bases, with 15 bases between.

V and J are TRBV12-3 or TRBV12-4 and TRBJ1-2; D is unresolved. V lost 0 bases and J 7 bases, leaving 9 bases between the germline ends. CDR3 length: 13 amino acids. The DNA for the CDR3 is TGTGCCAGCAGTTTAGCGAGAACCGCTGGCTACACCTTC. It translates to CASSLARTAGYTF.

The chain couples TRBV18 to TRBJ1-2, with 10 bases identical to TRBD1. The germline V gene has CDR1 KGHSH and CDR2 LQKENI. V gave up 4 bases and J gave up 8 bases; unmatched junction bases: 10. The CDR3 spans 15 residues. The CDR3 region has the DNA TGTGCCAGCTCACTAGACCGACAGGGGGCCGGGGGCTACACCTTC. It is translated as CASSLDRQGAGGYTF.

V usage is TRBV5-6 and J usage is TRBJ2-7; D might be TRBD1 (6 bases). In germline, CDR1 is SGHDT, CDR2 YYEEEE. The V and J ends lost 0 bases and 6 bases respectively, with 10 bases between them. The CDR3 has 13 amino acids. The DNA of the CDR3 is TGTGCCAGCAGCTTGGCCACAGGGCGCGAGCAGTACTTC. Its translation: CASSLATGREQYF.

The chain recombines TRBV19 with TRBJ1-1; possible D gene TRBD1, 5 bases. This CDR3 comprises 13 residues. Trimming took off 5 bases at V and 4 bases at J, with 11 bases between the two ends. From germline, CDR1 is LNHDA and CDR2 SQIVND (reference sequence). The CDR3 loop is CASSLEGPTEAFF. In nucleotides, the CDR3 is TGTGCCAGTAGTTTGGAGGGGCCCACTGAAGCTTTCTTT.

Here the CDR3 DNA reads TGCGCCAGCAGCTGGACAGGGAGTACGTTCTTC. Translating gives CASSWTGSTFF. V and J are TRBV5-1 and TRBJ2-1; 8 bases map to TRBD1. J lost 15 bases, V lost 3 bases, and 5 bases had no gene match. Germline-derived CDR1 and CDR2 are SGHRS and YFSETQ. The CDR3 is made up of 11 amino acids.

The chain couples TRBV7-2 to TRBJ1-1, with a possible D match to TRBD1 (5 bases). Trimming cost V 8 bases and J 4 bases, with 11 bases left between them. This CDR3 is 12 amino acids long. Germline CDR1 is SGHTA and CDR2 is FQGNSA. The CDR3 sequence is CASLEGATEAFF. In DNA form, the CDR3 reads TGTGCCAGCCTGGAAGGGGCCACTGAAGCTTTCTTT.

The V gene is TRBV27, the J gene TRBJ2-2, with D hard to call. Germline V gene sequence: CDR1 MNHEY, CDR2 SMNVEV (reference sequence). V shed 6 bases and J shed 6 bases, with 8 bases lying between them. The CDR3 totals 12 residues. The CDR3 coding sequence is TGTGCCAGCAGACGCGAGGCCGGGGAGCTGTTTTTT. Translating gives CASRREAGELFF.

This clone came up a few times. The chain carries TRBV9 and TRBJ1-5; possible D gene TRBD1, 6 bases. V lost 3 bases to trimming and J lost 2 bases, with 18 bases between them. The CDR3 runs 17 residues. CDR1 SGDLS and CDR2 YYNGEE come from the germline V gene. CDR3 loop: CASSAQRQDGGNQPQHF. In nucleotides, the CDR3 is TGTGCCAGCAGCGCGCAGCGACAGGACGGTGGCAATCAGCCCCAGCATTTT.

The CDR3: CASSRGGREKLFF. In DNA form, the CDR3 reads TGCGCCAGCAGCAGGGGCGGTCGTGAAAAACTGTTTTTT. This chain uses TRBV4-1 with TRBJ1-4; TRBD1 is a possible D gene (5 bases). V shed 5 bases and J shed 7 bases, with 11 bases lying between them. The CDR3 sequence is 13 residues long. The germline gives CDR1 MGHRA, CDR2 YSYEKL.